This TCR beta chain stems from a study of T-cell memory formation after mild COVID-19. The wider study: In these data, TCR clusters were largely donor specific.

This clonotype was seen a few times. Its antigen is undetermined. This CDR3 is 16 amino acids long. Trimming pared 2 bases from V and 4 bases from J, leaving 17 bases between. Per germline, CDR1 SGHAT and CDR2 FQNNGV. Study-wide findings and caveats: Clones contracting across day 15 to 85 had a balanced CD4/CD8 profile; later expanding clones leaned CD4+. Researchers report contracting CD4+ clones mostly in CM and EM, with CD8+ clones in EMRA.

Sample barcodes and UMIs were carried by the TCR alpha and TCR beta cDNA libraries that 5'RACE generated with constant-segment primers. TCRdb recomputed calls from the 5' RACE reads with MiXCR, one row per CDR3 protein. Of 200,000 to 250,000 distinct CDR3 sequences listed, 8% to 9.5% are singletons. The receptor comes from a man aged 18 to 30 who had mild COVID-19 (a few samples of this study predate the infection). Cell type and time point are not known. Input material: PBMCs or a T cell subset sorted from them (not recorded which). V and J are TRBV11-2 and TRBJ1-1; D not certain. In nucleotides, the CDR3 is TGTGCCAGCAGCTTACCGAGGAACATTCCTTTCACTGAAGCTTTCTTT. Protein: CASSLPRNIPFTEAFF.